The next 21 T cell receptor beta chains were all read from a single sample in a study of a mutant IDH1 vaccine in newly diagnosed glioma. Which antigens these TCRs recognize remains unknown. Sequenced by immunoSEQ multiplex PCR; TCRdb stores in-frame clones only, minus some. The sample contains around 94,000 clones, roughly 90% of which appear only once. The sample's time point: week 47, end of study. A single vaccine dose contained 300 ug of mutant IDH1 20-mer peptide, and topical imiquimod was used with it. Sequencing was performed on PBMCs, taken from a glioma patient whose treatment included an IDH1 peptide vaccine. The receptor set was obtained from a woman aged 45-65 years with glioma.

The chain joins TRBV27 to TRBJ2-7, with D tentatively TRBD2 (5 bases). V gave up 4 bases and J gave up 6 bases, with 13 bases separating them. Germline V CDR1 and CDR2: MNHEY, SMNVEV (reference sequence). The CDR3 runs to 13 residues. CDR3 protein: CASSSSQRSEQYF. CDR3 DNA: TGTGCCAGCAGTTCCTCACAGCGGAGCGAGCAGTACTTC.

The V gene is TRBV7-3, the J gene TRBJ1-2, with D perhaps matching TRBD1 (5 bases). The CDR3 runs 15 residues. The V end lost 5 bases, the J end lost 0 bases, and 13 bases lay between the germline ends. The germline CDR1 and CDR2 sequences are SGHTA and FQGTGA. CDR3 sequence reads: CASSLGATSNYGYTF. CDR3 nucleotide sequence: TGTGCCAGCAGCCTAGGGGCTACTTCTAACTATGGCTACACCTTC.

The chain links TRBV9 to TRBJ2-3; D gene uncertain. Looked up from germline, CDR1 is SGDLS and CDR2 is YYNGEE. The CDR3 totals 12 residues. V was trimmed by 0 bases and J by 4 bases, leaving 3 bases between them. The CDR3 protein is CASSVAADTQYF. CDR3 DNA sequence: TGTGCCAGCAGCGTAGCTGCAGATACGCAGTATTTT.

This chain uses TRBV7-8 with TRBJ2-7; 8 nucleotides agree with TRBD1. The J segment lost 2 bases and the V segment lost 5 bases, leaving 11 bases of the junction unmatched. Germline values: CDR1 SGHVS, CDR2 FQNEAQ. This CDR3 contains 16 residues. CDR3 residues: CASSTFGRGLAYEQYF. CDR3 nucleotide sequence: TGTGCCAGCAGCACCTTCGGCAGGGGGCTGGCCTACGAGCAGTACTTC.

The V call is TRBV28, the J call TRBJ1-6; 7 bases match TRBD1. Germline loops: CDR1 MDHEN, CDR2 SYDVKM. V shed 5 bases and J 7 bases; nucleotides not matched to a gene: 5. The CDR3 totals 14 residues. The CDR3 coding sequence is TGTGCCAGCAGTCTCGGGACAGCAAATTCACCCCTCCACTTT. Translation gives CASSLGTANSPLHF.

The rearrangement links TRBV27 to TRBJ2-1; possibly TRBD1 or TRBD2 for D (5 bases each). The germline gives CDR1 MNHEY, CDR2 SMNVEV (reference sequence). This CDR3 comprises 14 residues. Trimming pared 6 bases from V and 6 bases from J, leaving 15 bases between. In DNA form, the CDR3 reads TGTGCCAGCAGCTCCGGGACGGCCTCCAATGAGCAGTTCTTC. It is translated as CASSSGTASNEQFF.

CDR3 sequence reads: CSVVDRGGEKLFF. The DNA for the CDR3 is TGCAGCGTAGTCGACAGGGGAGGCGAAAAACTGTTTTTT. This chain joins TRBV29-1 and TRBJ1-4; 8 bases map to TRBD1. The germline V gene has CDR1 SQVTM and CDR2 ANQGSEA. The CDR3 consists of 13 residues. After removal of 6 bases from V and 8 bases from J, the junction contained 8 bases not matched to a gene.

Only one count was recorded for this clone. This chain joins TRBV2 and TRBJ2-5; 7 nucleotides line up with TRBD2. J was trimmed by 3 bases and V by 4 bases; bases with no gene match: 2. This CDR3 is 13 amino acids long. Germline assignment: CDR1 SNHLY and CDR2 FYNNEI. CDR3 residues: CASSASGEETQYF. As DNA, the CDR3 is TGTGCCAGCAGTGCCAGCGGGGAAGAGACCCAGTACTTC.

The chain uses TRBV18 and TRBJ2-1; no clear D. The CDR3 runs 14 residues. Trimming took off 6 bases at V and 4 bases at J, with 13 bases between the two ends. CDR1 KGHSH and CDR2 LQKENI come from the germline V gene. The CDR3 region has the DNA TGTGCCAGCTCCCCTGCGGTAGGGTACAATGAGCAGTTCTTC. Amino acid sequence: CASSPAVGYNEQFF.

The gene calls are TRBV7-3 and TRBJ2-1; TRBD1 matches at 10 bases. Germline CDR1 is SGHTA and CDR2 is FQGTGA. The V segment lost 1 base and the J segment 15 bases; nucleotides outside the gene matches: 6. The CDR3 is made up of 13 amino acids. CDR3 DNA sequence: TGTGCCAGCAGCTTAATGACAGGGGGCCTCCCGTTCTTC. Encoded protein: CASSLMTGGLPFF. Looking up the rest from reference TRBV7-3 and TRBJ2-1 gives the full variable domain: GAGVSQTPSNKVTEKGKYVELRCDPISGHTALYWYRQSLGQGPEFLIYFQGTGAADDSGLPNDRFFAVRPEGSVSTLKIQRTERGDSAVYLCASSLMTGGLPFFGPGTRLTVL.

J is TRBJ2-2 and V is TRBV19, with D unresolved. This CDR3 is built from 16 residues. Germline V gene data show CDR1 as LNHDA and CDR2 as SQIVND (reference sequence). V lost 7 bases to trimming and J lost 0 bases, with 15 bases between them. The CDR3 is CASTTWGAANTGELFF. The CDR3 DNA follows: TGTGCCAGTACCACTTGGGGTGCCGCGAACACCGGGGAGCTGTTTTTT.

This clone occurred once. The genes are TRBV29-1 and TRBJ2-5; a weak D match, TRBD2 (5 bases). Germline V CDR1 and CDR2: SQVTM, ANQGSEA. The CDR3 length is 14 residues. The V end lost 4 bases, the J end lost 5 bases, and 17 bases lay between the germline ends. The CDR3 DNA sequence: TGCAGCGTTGTGTCGGGCCCTACGGGGGAGACCCAGTACTTC. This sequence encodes CSVVSGPTGETQYF.

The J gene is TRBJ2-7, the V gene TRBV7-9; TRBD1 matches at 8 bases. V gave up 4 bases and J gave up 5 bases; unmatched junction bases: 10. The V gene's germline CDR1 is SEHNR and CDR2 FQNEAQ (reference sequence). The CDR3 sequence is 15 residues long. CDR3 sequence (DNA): TGTGCCAGCAGCTCCGGACAGGGTTTGGCCGACGAGCAGTACTTC. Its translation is CASSSGQGLADEQYF.

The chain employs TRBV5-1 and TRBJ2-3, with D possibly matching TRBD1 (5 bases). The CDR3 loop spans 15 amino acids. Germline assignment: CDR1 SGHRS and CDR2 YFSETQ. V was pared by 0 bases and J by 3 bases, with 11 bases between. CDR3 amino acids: CASSLESWTTDTQYF. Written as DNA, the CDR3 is TGCGCCAGCAGCTTGGAGAGTTGGACAACAGATACGCAGTATTTT.

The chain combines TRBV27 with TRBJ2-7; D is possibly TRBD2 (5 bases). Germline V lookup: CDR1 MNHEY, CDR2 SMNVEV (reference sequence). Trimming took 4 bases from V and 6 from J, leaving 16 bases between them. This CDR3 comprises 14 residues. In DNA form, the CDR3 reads TGTGCCAGCAGTTCCAGACAAACCCGGGGCGAGCAGTACTTC. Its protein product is CASSSRQTRGEQYF.

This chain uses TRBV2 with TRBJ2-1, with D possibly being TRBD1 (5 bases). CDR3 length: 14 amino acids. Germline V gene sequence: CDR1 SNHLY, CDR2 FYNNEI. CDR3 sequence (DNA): TGTGGGACGGAAACCCTGAAGGGGAACAATGAGCAGTTCTTC. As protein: CGTETLKGNNEQFF.

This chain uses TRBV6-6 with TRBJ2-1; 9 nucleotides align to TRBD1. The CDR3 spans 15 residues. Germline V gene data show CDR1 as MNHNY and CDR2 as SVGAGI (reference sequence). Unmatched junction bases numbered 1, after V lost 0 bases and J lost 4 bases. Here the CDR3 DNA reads TGTGCCAGCAGTTACTCGGGACAGGGATACAATGAGCAGTTCTTC. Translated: CASSYSGQGYNEQFF.

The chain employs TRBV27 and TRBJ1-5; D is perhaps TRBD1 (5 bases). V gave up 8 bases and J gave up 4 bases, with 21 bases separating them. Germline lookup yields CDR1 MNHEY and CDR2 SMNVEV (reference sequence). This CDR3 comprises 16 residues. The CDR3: CASRPQTAGSNQPQHF. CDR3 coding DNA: TGTGCCAGCCGCCCCCAGACGGCAGGGAGTAATCAGCCCCAGCATTTT.

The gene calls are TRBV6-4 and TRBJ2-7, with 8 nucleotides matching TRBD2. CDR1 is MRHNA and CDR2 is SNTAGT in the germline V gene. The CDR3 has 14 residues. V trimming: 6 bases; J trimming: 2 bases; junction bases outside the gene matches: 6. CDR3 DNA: TGTGCCAGCAGATGGGCGGGAGGTACCTACGAGCAGTACTTC. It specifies CASRWAGGTYEQYF.

CDR3: CASSFGLAGVYNEQFF. For the CDR3, the DNA is TGTGCCAGCAGCTTCGGACTAGCGGGAGTCTACAATGAGCAGTTCTTC. V usage is TRBV9 and J usage is TRBJ2-1; 13 bases are shared with TRBD2. Germline V gene sequence: CDR1 SGDLS, CDR2 YYNGEE. Losses at the gene ends were 4 bases for V and 3 bases for J; bases not matched to a gene: 4. The CDR3 sequence is 16 residues long.

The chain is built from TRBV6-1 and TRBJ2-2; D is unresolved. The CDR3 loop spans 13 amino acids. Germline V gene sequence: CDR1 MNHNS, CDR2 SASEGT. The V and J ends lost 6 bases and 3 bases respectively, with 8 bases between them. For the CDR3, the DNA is TGTGCCAGCAGGACTGCCTACACCGGGGAGCTGTTTTTT. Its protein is CASRTAYTGELFF.